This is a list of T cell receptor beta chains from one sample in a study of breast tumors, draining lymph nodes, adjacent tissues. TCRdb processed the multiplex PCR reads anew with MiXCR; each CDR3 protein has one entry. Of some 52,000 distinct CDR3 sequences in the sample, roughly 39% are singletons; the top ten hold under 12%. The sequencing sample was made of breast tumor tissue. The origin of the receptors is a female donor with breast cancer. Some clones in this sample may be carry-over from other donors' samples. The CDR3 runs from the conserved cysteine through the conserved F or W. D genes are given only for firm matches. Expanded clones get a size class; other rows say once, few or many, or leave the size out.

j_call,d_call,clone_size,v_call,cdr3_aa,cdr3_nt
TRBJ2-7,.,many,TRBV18,CASSLEQGSHEQYF,TGTGCCAGCTCATTAGAGCAGGGGAGCCACGAGCAGTACTTC
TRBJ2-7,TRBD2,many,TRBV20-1,CSAPHDLAGGYEQYF,TGCAGTGCCCCGCACGATCTAGCGGGAGGCTACGAGCAGTACTTC
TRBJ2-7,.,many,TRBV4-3,CASSQGHPYEQYF,TGCGCCAGCAGCCAGGGACACCCCTACGAGCAGTACTTC
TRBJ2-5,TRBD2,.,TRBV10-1,CASSASGRAGQETQYF,TGCGCCAGCAGTGCTAGCGGGAGGGCGGGCCAAGAGACCCAGTACTTC
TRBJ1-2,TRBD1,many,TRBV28,CASRSQGAKRGYTF,TGTGCCAGCAGGTCACAGGGGGCAAAAAGGGGCTACACCTTC
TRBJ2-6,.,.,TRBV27,CASSLNKAGANVLTF,TGTGCCAGCAGTTTAAATAAGGCTGGGGCCAACGTCCTGACTTTC
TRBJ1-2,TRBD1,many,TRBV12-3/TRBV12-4,CASRNTGQGGGYTF,TGTGCCAGCAGAAATACCGGACAGGGTGGTGGCTACACCTTC
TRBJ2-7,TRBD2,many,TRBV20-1,CSASGRALEQYF,TGCAGTGCTAGCGGGAGGGCCCTCGAGCAGTACTTC
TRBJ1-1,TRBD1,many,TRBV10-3,CAIRGASGQGRNTEAFF,TGTGCCATCAGGGGGGCCTCGGGACAGGGAAGGAACACTGAAGCTTTCTTT
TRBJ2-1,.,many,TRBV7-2,CASSLAAGNYNEQFF,TGTGCCAGCAGCTTAGCGGCGGGGAACTACAATGAGCAGTTCTTC
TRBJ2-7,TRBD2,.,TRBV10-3,CAISVRAGGGEQYF,TGTGCCATCAGTGTGCGGGCGGGAGGAGGCGAGCAGTACTTC
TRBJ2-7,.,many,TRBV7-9,CASSGPVTGEQYF,TGTGCCAGCAGCGGACCGGTCACGGGGGAGCAGTACTTC
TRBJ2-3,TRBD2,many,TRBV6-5,CASSQPPGTTTDTQYF,TGTGCCAGCAGTCAACCTCCCGGGACTACCACAGATACGCAGTATTTT
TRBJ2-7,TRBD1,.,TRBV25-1,CARVSGTGSLGEQYF,TGTGCTAGAGTCTCAGGGACAGGGAGTTTGGGGGAGCAGTACTTC
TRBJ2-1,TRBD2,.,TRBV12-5,CASGPGLAANEQFF,TGTGCTAGTGGCCCCGGGCTAGCGGCCAATGAGCAGTTCTTC
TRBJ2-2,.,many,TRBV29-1,CSAVGWVGELFF,TGCAGCGCCGTGGGGTGGGTTGGGGAGCTGTTTTTT
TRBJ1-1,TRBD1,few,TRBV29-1,CSTPGQGSRPNTEAFF,TGCAGCACCCCCGGACAGGGGTCTCGACCGAACACTGAAGCTTTCTTT
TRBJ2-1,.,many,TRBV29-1,CSVGGWEVGPYNEQFF,TGCAGCGTTGGCGGATGGGAGGTTGGGCCCTACAATGAGCAGTTCTTC
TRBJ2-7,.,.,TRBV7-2,CASSLGLARDEQYF,TGTGCCAGCAGCTTAGGGCTAGCCCGCGACGAGCAGTACTTC
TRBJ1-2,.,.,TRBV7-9,CANPRNYGYTF,TGTGCCAACCCAAGAAACTATGGCTACACCTTC
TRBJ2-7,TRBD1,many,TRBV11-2,CASSPRTGGPYEQYF,TGTGCCAGCAGCCCCAGGACAGGGGGACCCTACGAGCAGTACTTC
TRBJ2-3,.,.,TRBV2,CASSESPYRDSTDTQYF,TGTGCCAGCAGTGAATCCCCTTACCGGGACAGCACAGATACGCAGTATTTT
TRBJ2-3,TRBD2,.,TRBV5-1,CASSRGGQGKTDTQYF,TGCGCCAGCAGCCGGGGGGGGCAGGGGAAAACAGATACGCAGTATTTT
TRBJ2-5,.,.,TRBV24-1,CATSDFGVGGQETQYF,TGTGCCACCAGTGATTTCGGGGTCGGCGGTCAAGAGACCCAGTACTTC
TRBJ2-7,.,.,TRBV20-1,CSALGPAGASEQYF,TGCAGCGCTCTCGGACCAGCGGGTGCCTCCGAGCAGTACTTC
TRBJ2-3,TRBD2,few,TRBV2,CASRGLDSDTQYF,TGTGCCAGCAGAGGACTAGATTCAGATACGCAGTATTTT
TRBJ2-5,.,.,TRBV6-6,CASREPGEGWKTQYF,TGTGCCAGCAGGGAACCAGGGGAGGGTTGGAAGACCCAGTACTTC
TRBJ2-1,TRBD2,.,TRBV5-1,CASSLGLADHEQFF,TGCGCCAGCAGCTTAGGACTAGCGGATCATGAGCAGTTCTTC
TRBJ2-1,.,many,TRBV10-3,CAIASSYNEQFF,TGTGCCATAGCGAGCTCCTACAATGAGCAGTTCTTC
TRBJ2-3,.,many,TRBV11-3,CASSPGLPSTDTQYF,TGTGCCAGCAGCCCGGGACTCCCTAGCACAGATACGCAGTATTTT
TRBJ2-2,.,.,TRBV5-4,CASSFGRDTGELFF,TGTGCCAGCAGCTTCGGACGGGACACCGGGGAGCTGTTTTTT
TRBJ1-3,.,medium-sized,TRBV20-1,CSAPSTAGNTIYF,TGCAGTGCTCCATCGACAGCTGGAAACACCATATATTTT
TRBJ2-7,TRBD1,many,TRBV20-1,CSGPGQGQTGSYEQYF,TGCAGCGGGCCGGGACAGGGGCAGACTGGCTCCTACGAGCAGTACTTC
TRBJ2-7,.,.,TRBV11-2,CASSLDGGVYEQYF,TGTGCCAGCAGCTTAGACGGAGGTGTCTACGAGCAGTACTTC
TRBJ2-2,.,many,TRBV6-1,CASSRDTTSTGELFF,TGTGCCAGCAGTCGGGACACTACCTCAACCGGGGAGCTGTTTTTT
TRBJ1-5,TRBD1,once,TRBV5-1,CASSWDRGLSNQPQHF,TGCGCCAGCAGCTGGGACAGGGGGCTGAGCAATCAGCCCCAGCATTTT
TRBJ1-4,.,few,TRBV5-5,CASSLEAGPTTTNEKLFF,TGTGCCAGCAGCTTGGAGGCAGGGCCCACTACAACTAATGAAAAACTGTTTTTT
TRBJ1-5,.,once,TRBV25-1,CASSSGVCHTHDALCSNQPQHF,TGTGCCAGCTCCTCTGGGGTTTGCCACACTCATGATGCACTGTGTAGCAATCAGCCCCAGCATTTT
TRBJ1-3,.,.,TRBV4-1,CASSLRQSSGNTIYF,TGCGCCAGCAGCCTGAGACAGAGCTCTGGAAACACCATATATTTT
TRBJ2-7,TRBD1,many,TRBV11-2,CASSLLSTGGFYEQYF,TGTGCCAGCAGCCTCTTATCGACAGGGGGGTTCTACGAGCAGTACTTC
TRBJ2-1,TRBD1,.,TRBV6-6,CASRWTGGGNEQSF,TGTGCCAGCAGGTGGACAGGGGGTGGCAACGAGCAGTCCTTC
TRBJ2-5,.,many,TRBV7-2,CASSPWGRGTETQYF,TGTGCCAGCAGCCCTTGGGGGAGAGGAACGGAGACCCAGTACTTC
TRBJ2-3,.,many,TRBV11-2,CASSTGYTQYF,TGTGCCAGCAGCACCGGATATACGCAGTATTTT
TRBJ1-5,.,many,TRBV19,CASSQTRGRQPQHF,TGTGCCAGTAGCCAGACCAGGGGCAGGCAGCCCCAGCATTTT
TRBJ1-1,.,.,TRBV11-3,CASSVDSLAEAFF,TGTGCCAGCAGCGTCGACAGCCTGGCTGAAGCTTTCTTT
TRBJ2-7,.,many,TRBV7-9,CASSLDFPYEQYF,TGTGCCAGCAGCTTAGACTTCCCCTACGAGCAGTACTTC
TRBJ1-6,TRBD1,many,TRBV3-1,CASSSLRGTGNSPLHF,TGTGCCAGCAGCTCATTGCGGGGGACAGGGAATTCACCCCTCCACTTT
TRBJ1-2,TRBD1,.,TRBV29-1,CSSSTGAYGYTF,TGCAGCTCTTCGACAGGGGCATATGGCTACACCTTC
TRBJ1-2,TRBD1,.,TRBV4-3,CASSPSWGTGFGYTF,TGCGCCAGCAGCCCCTCCTGGGGGACAGGGTTTGGCTACACCTTC
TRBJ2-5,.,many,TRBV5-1,CASSLGQGGIQETQYF,TGCGCCAGCAGCCTCGGACAGGGAGGGATCCAAGAGACCCAGTACTTC
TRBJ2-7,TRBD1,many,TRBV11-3,CASSSGTGRYEQYF,TGTGCCAGCAGCTCAGGGACAGGGAGATACGAGCAGTACTTC
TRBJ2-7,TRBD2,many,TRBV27,CASSPWTSPYEQYF,TGTGCCAGCAGTCCCTGGACTAGCCCTTACGAGCAGTACTTC
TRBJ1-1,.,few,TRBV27,CASSLSDVDTEAFF,TGTGCCAGCAGTTTAAGCGACGTGGACACTGAAGCTTTCTTT
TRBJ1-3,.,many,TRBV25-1,CASSEYPGSGNTIYF,TGTGCCAGCAGTGAATATCCAGGGTCTGGAAACACCATATATTTT
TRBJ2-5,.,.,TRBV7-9,CASSPAAQGEQYFGGQETQYF,.